Below, 18 T cell receptor beta chains from the same sample are listed, as sequenced in a study of OX40 agonist ivuxolimab in advanced cancers. The method was immunoSEQ multiplex PCR; TCRdb's version includes in-frame clones alone and lacks a portion of them. The repertoire holds 65,000 to 80,000 clones, over 90% seen once, with about 6.4% in the top ten. The sample here was CD4+ or CD8+ T cells sorted from blood, taken in a trial of the OX40 agonist ivuxolimab. The receptors here all came from an adult with an advanced solid tumor such as melanoma, head and neck, liver or kidney cancer.

In this sample, this clone turned up a few times. V gene TRBV4-1 combines with J gene TRBJ1-2; TRBD1 is a possible D gene (6 bases). The CDR3 covers 13 residues. CDR1 is MGHRA and CDR2 is YSYEKL in the germline V gene. Trimming stripped 2 bases from V and 5 bases from J, with 9 bases between. CDR3 loop: CASSQTGTYGYTF. CDR3 coding DNA: TGCGCCAGCAGCCAAACCGGGACATATGGCTACACCTTC.

This sequence joins TRBV30 and TRBJ2-3; D remains ambiguous. Trimming removed 2 bases at V and 2 bases at J, with 14 bases between. The germline CDR1 and CDR2 sequences are GTSNPN and SVGIG (reference sequence). This CDR3 has 15 amino acids. CDR3 protein: CAWSPGSTFTDTQYF. The CDR3 DNA is TGTGCCTGGAGTCCGGGCTCGACCTTCACAGATACGCAGTATTTT. Filled out from reference TRBV30 and TRBJ2-3, the complete variable domain reads SQTIHQWPATLVQPVGSPLSLECTVEGTSNPNLYWYRQAAGRGLQLLFYSVGIGQISSEVPQNLSASRPQDRQFILSSKKLLLSDSGFYLCAWSPGSTFTDTQYFGPGTRLTVL.

V gene TRBV27 combines with J gene TRBJ2-1; D is possibly TRBD1 or TRBD2 (5 bases each). The V gene lost 4 bases and the J gene lost 7 bases, with 14 bases spanning the gap. The CDR3 has 14 residues. The germline CDR1 and CDR2 sequences are MNHEY and SMNVEV (reference sequence). The chain's CDR3 is CASSSGTWGNEQFF. CDR3 coding DNA: TGTGCCAGCAGTTCCGGGACCTGGGGGAATGAGCAGTTCTTC.

The rearrangement links TRBV30 to TRBJ2-5, with D possibly being TRBD1 or TRBD2 (6 bases each). This CDR3 contains 12 residues. Germline V gene sequence: CDR1 GTSNPN, CDR2 SVGIG (reference sequence). The germline V and J ends were trimmed by 4 bases and 5 bases, with 11 bases remaining between them. CDR3 loop: CAWTGAGETQYF. The DNA of the CDR3 is TGTGCCTGGACGGGGGCGGGGGAGACCCAGTACTTC.

The chain has TRBV7-8 and TRBJ1-1; a weak D match, TRBD1 (5 bases). The CDR3 loop spans 15 amino acids. The V and J ends lost 4 bases and 1 base respectively, with 13 bases between them. Germline V gene lookup returns CDR1 SGHVS and CDR2 FQNEAQ. The CDR3 region has the DNA TGTGCCAGCAGCTCCCATTACGGGGGGAACACTGAAGCTTTCTTT. It yields the protein CASSSHYGGNTEAFF.

V and J are TRBV7-6 and TRBJ1-1; a possible D gene is TRBD1 (6 bases). The germline gives CDR1 SGHVS, CDR2 FNYEAQ. V dropped 5 bases and J dropped 10 bases, with 20 bases sitting between them. This CDR3 has 14 amino acids. CDR3 nucleotides: TGTGCCAGCAGCCCAGAACTCAGGGGAAGGCGAGCTTTCTTT. It specifies CASSPELRGRRAFF.

This clone was detected only once. This chain joins TRBV27 and TRBJ2-7; D ambiguous. CDR1 is MNHEY and CDR2 is SMNVEV in the germline V gene (reference sequence). The CDR3 totals 13 residues. Trimming removed 5 bases at V and 1 base at J, with 9 bases between. CDR3 protein: CASSLGASYEQYF. The CDR3 DNA is TGTGCCAGCAGTCTAGGCGCTTCCTACGAGCAGTACTTC.

The chain recombines TRBV2 with TRBJ2-1; D remains ambiguous. Germline V lookup: CDR1 SNHLY, CDR2 FYNNEI. The V gene lost 7 bases and the J gene lost 12 bases, with 13 bases spanning the gap. There are 11 residues in the CDR3. For the CDR3, the DNA is TGTGCCAGCAAGACCCCTACGTCGCAGTTCTTC. Its protein is CASKTPTSQFF.

This clone was seen a handful of times. V is TRBV6-5 and J is TRBJ1-5; TRBD1 agrees at 7 bases. Germline V gene sequence: CDR1 MNHEY, CDR2 SVGAGI. The trim removed 4 bases at V and 4 bases at J, leaving 1 base unmatched. The CDR3 contains 13 residues. CDR3 amino acids: CASSLQGNQPQHF. In DNA, the CDR3 is TGTGCCAGCAGTTTACAGGGGAATCAGCCCCAGCATTTT.

The V and J genes are TRBV6-6 and TRBJ2-5, with D perhaps TRBD2 (6 bases). The CDR3 sequence is 12 residues long. V lost 2 bases, J lost 5 bases, and 6 bases lay in between. CDR1 is MNHNY, CDR2 SVGAGI, per germline (reference sequence). For the CDR3, the DNA is TGTGCCAGCAGTTACGGGGGGGAGACCCAGTACTTC. Its translation is CASSYGGETQYF.

The V and J genes are TRBV11-2 and TRBJ2-7, with 10 bases lining up with TRBD2. CDR3 size: 15 residues. Per germline, CDR1 SGHAT and CDR2 FQNNGV. Unmatched junction bases numbered 3, after V lost 0 bases and J lost 4 bases. The CDR3 DNA reads TGTGCCAGCAGCTTAGAAGCTAGCGGGAGATACGAGCAGTACTTC. Encoded protein: CASSLEASGRYEQYF.

V is TRBV4-1 and J is TRBJ2-3; unclear D gene. V gave up 2 bases and J gave up 4 bases, with 10 bases separating them. CDR1 is MGHRA and CDR2 is YSYEKL in the germline V gene. The CDR3 loop spans 14 amino acids. The CDR3 nucleotides are TGCGCCAGCAGCCAATTAGTAGGCGCAGATACGCAGTATTTT. Its protein is CASSQLVGADTQYF.

This CDR3 is CASSQSLGRVNEKLFF. The CDR3 DNA follows: TGCGCCAGCAGCCAATCTTTAGGGAGGGTGAATGAAAAACTGTTTTTT. The J gene is TRBJ1-4, the V gene TRBV4-1; D is unresolved. The V gene lost 2 bases and the J gene lost 5 bases, with 15 bases spanning the gap. Germline assignment: CDR1 MGHRA and CDR2 YSYEKL. The CDR3 is 16 amino acids.

The chain employs TRBV6-6 and TRBJ1-2; D not certain. Germline CDR1 reads MNHNY; CDR2 reads SVGAGI (reference sequence). The ends were cut back, 3 bases at V and 8 bases at J, with 7 bases in the middle. CDR3 length: 11 amino acids. In DNA form, the CDR3 reads TGTGCCAGCAGTTATAAGGACGGCTACACCTTC. It is translated as CASSYKDGYTF.

Points on this clone: This same CDR3 is encoded by further DNA sequences in the sample. The chain has TRBV5-6 and TRBJ1-5; TRBD1 might be the D (5 bases). From germline, CDR1 is SGHDT and CDR2 YYEEEE. This CDR3 is built from 12 residues. V lost 4 bases, J lost 5 bases, and 7 bases lay in between. CDR3 nucleotide sequence: TGTGCCAGCAGCCTAGGGGATCAGCCCCAGCATTTT. Translation: CASSLGDQPQHF.

The V call is TRBV27, the J call TRBJ2-1; D possibly uses TRBD1 or TRBD2 (5 bases each). The V gene lost 0 bases and the J gene lost 2 bases, with 11 bases spanning the gap. Germline values: CDR1 MNHEY, CDR2 SMNVEV (reference sequence). The CDR3 is made up of 16 amino acids. The chain's CDR3 is CASSLSGGVTYNEQFF. The DNA of the CDR3 is TGTGCCAGCAGTTTATCTGGGGGAGTCACCTACAATGAGCAGTTCTTC.

The V gene is TRBV6-6, the J gene TRBJ1-5, with D unclear. The CDR3 consists of 12 residues. Per the germline V gene, CDR1 is MNHNY and CDR2 is SVGAGI (reference sequence). Trimming took off 2 bases at V and 6 bases at J, with 5 bases between the two ends. For the CDR3, the DNA is TGTGCCAGCAGTTACCAAAGTCAGCCCCAGCATTTT. This translates into CASSYQSQPQHF.

This chain links TRBV10-1 with TRBJ1-1, with D possibly being TRBD1 (5 bases). CDR1 WNHNN and CDR2 SYGVQD come from the germline V gene (reference sequence). The CDR3 is 12 residues long. Deletions cut 7 bases from V and 1 base from J, with 7 bases between. Written as DNA, the CDR3 is TGCGCCAGCATGGGGGGGAACACTGAAGCTTTCTTT. This encodes CASMGGNTEAFF.